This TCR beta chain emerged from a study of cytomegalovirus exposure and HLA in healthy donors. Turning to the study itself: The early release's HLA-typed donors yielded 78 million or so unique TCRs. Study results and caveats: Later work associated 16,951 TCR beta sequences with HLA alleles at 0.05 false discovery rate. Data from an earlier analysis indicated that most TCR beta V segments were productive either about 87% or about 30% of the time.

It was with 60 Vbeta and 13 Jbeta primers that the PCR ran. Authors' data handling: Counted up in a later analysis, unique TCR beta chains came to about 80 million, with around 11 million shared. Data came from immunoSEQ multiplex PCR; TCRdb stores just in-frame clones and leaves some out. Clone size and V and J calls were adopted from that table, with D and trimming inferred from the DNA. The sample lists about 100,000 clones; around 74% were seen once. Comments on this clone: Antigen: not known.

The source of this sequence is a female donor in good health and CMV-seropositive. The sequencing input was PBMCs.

CDR3 sequence reads: CASSLGTGVYEQYF. The CDR3 DNA sequence: TGTGCCAGCAGTCTCGGGACAGGAGTTTACGAGCAGTACTTC. This chain joins TRBV6-6 and TRBJ2-7; TRBD1 matches 8 bases. V lost 5 bases and J lost 4; bases outside the gene matches: 7. This CDR3 comprises 14 residues. The germline V gene has CDR1 MNHNY and CDR2 SVGAGI (reference sequence).